These 14 T cell receptor beta chains came from one sample sequenced in a study of blood T cells in healthy people across ages. Together with a sample-barcoded 5' primer, a J-beta primer mix was included in a second PCR lasting roughly 6 to 12 cycles. Via MiXCR, TCRdb re-called the 5' RACE reads, giving one row per CDR3 protein. The sample has over 500,000 distinct CDR3 sequences, approximately 52% seen once. Sequences were obtained from blood. These receptors all come from a woman of 80 years or more in good health.

This rearrangement joins TRBV9 to TRBJ2-2; 8 bases line up with TRBD2. J gave up 4 bases and V 1 base, and 6 bases lay outside the gene matches. CDR3 size: 16 residues. Germline V gene sequence: CDR1 SGDLS, CDR2 YYNGEE. CDR3 region: CASSVTGLAATGELFF. CDR3 in DNA: TGTGCCAGCAGCGTAACAGGACTAGCAGCCACCGGGGAGCTGTTTTTT.

The table lists this clonotype with many counts. The chain couples TRBV21-1 to TRBJ1-2; no DNA check was done on the table's D call, TRBD1. TRBV21-1 is classified as a pseudogene. There are 17 residues in the CDR3. For the CDR3, the DNA is TGTGCCAGTCAAAACGGACAGATCGAAGATGTGAACTATGGCTACACCTTC. Its protein product is CASQNGQIEDVNYGYTF.

Points on this clonotype: This could be a read error, since a much larger clone is one nucleotide away. V and J are TRBV11-2 and TRBJ1-2; perhaps TRBD1 as D (6 bases). Trimming removed 3 bases from V and 13 bases from J, with 18 bases in between. This CDR3 region has 13 residues. CDR1 and CDR2 (germline): SGHAT, FQNNGV. Written as DNA, the CDR3 is TGTGCCAGCAGCTTTGAGGGGGTCTCTGCCTGCACCTTC. Protein product: CASSFEGVSACTF.

The genes are TRBV20-1 and TRBJ1-2; unclear D gene. The CDR3 extends over 16 amino acids. V gave up 0 bases and J gave up 4 bases, with 18 bases separating them. Per germline, CDR1 DFQATT and CDR2 SNEGSKA (reference sequence). The CDR3 bases are TGCAGTGCTAGAGAGAGGCTACTCGGACGGACCTATGGCTACACCTTC. This sequence encodes CSARERLLGRTYGYTF.

The J gene is TRBJ2-7, the V gene TRBV5-4, with D maybe TRBD2 (5 bases). V dropped 5 bases and J dropped 3 bases, with 12 bases sitting between them. Germline V gene data show CDR1 as SGHNT and CDR2 as YYREEE (reference sequence). The CDR3 spans 13 residues. CDR3 sequence reads: CASSFGLGYEQYF. CDR3 bases: TGTGCCAGCAGTTTCGGACTGGGCTACGAGCAGTACTTC.

By share, this clonotype ranks as medium-sized. The gene calls are TRBV6-5 and TRBJ2-1, with 8 bases aligning to TRBD1. The CDR3 length is 15 residues. Germline V gives CDR1 MNHEY, CDR2 SVGAGI. With 6 bases clipped from V and 7 bases from J, the junction kept 11 bases outside the gene matches. CDR3 region: CASRGFRQGTNEQFF. CDR3 sequence (DNA): TGTGCCAGCAGGGGATTCAGACAGGGGACGAATGAGCAGTTCTTC.

Regarding this clonotype: This may be a read error, as it is one base from a much larger clone. The chain recombines TRBV5-1 with TRBJ2-7, with D possibly being TRBD2 (5 bases). Germline CDR1 is SGHRS and CDR2 is YFSETQ. The V and J ends lost 0 bases and 4 bases respectively, with 14 bases between them. The CDR3 runs to 15 residues. The CDR3 nucleotides read TGCGCCAGCAGCTTGGTGAGTAGCGCATCATACGAGCAGTACTTC. It translates to CASSLVSSASYEQYF.

In regard to this clonotype: This may stem from a read error, because a much larger clone lies one nucleotide away. The V gene is TRBV12-3 or TRBV12-4, the J gene TRBJ2-5; a possible D gene is TRBD2 (6 bases). Gene TRBJ2-1 matches the end of the DNA better, so the J call may be wrong. The CDR3 is 13 amino acids. The CDR3 spells CASRAGYQETQFF. Here the CDR3 DNA reads TGTGCCAGCAGGGCGGGGTACCAAGAGACCCAGTTCTTC.

CDR3 nucleotide sequence: TGTGCCAGCAGTCCTGGACAGGCCCTCTATGGCTACACCTTC. This gives the protein CASSPGQALYGYTF. The chain joins TRBV28 to TRBJ1-2; 7 bases align to TRBD1. Germline values: CDR1 MDHEN, CDR2 SYDVKM. The CDR3 is 14 amino acids. V trimming: 5 bases; J trimming: 4 bases; junction bases outside the gene matches: 7.

The V and J genes are TRBV7-2 and TRBJ2-7, with a weak D call TRBD2 (6 bases). V gave up 2 bases and J gave up 4 bases, with 12 bases separating them. CDR1 is SGHTA, CDR2 FQGNSA, per germline. The CDR3 totals 14 residues. The chain's CDR3 is CASSLRGTGYEQYF. The CDR3 nucleotides read TGTGCCAGCAGCTTACGAGGGACTGGGTACGAGCAGTACTTC.

The chain carries TRBV29-1 and TRBJ2-4; D perhaps matches TRBD2 (7 bases). The J call may not be correct, given that the DNA end is closer to TRBJ2-7. CDR3 length: 16 amino acids. The germline V gene encodes CDR1 SQVTM and CDR2 ANQGSEA. The CDR3 DNA reads TGCAGCGTTGAGGGGGGGTCGGGGCAGGGGCATTACGAGCAGTACTTC. It translates to CSVEGGSGQGHYEQYF.

This chain links TRBV20-1 with TRBJ2-4; 9 positions match TRBD2. The DNA end is more similar to TRBJ2-7, so the J call may be wrong. The CDR3 length is 14 residues. Germline V lookup: CDR1 DFQATT, CDR2 SNEGSKA (reference sequence). CDR3 nucleotides: TGCAGTGCTAGAGTAGGAGTAGCGGGGGACGAGCAGTACTTC. It encodes CSARVGVAGDEQYF.

The chain employs TRBV11-1 and TRBJ2-3; D call uncertain. The V end lost 4 bases, the J end lost 6 bases, and 14 bases lay between the germline ends. This CDR3 is 14 amino acids long. The germline CDR1 and CDR2 sequences are SGHAT and FQDESV (reference sequence). CDR3 amino acids: CASSYGSRWDTQYF. In nucleotides, the CDR3 is TGTGCCAGCAGCTACGGGTCTAGATGGGATACGCAGTATTTT.

V and J are TRBV20-1 and TRBJ2-3; 7 bases map to TRBD2. Germline values: CDR1 DFQATT, CDR2 SNEGSKA (reference sequence). The V gene end was trimmed by 0 bases and the J gene end by 4 bases; junction bases not matched to a gene: 7. CDR3 length: 15 amino acids. The CDR3, as DNA: TGCAGTGCTAGAGATTGGAGCGGGGTGGCAGATACGCAGTATTTT. This sequence encodes CSARDWSGVADTQYF.